Reported below is one T cell receptor beta chain. The method was immunoSEQ multiplex PCR; TCRdb's version includes in-frame clones alone and lacks a portion of them. This table holds 100,000 to 120,000 clones, 70% to 90% found once. The data were taken from a study of blood T cell repertoires in COVID-19. Study in general: COVID-19 samples, acute and convalescent, were from the United States, Italy and Spain. In each case, the material was cDNA or gDNA derived from T cells, B-cell-depleted T cells, or PBMCs.

This TCR was sampled from a human donor in a cohort sampled during active COVID-19. Sequences were obtained from peripheral blood.

CDR3 DNA sequence: TGCGCCAGCAGCTTTTTACTGGGGACACCAGGTACCTACGAGCAGTACTTC. As protein: CASSFLLGTPGTYEQYF. The chain has TRBV5-1 and TRBJ2-7; possibly TRBD1 for D (6 bases). The V and J ends lost 2 bases and 2 bases respectively, with 20 bases between them. Germline lookup yields CDR1 SGHRS and CDR2 YFSETQ. CDR3 size: 17 residues.